These 30 T cell receptor beta chains were sequenced from one sample in a study of CD8 T cells in Susac syndrome (dated by TCRdb to the late 2010s). The method was the immunoSEQ multiplex PCR assay. RNA was extracted with the RNeasy kit and 0.5 to 1 ug was reverse transcribed using random hexamers. TCRdb reprocessed the public reads (quality trimming at Q25 with fastp, clone calling with MiXCR) and kept in-frame beta chains. Each CDR3 protein gets just one entry, which takes the most common genes and DNA from the rows behind it. The sample table contains approximately 100,000 distinct CDR3 sequences; only one count was recorded for about nine tenths of them. Of the sample, roughly 0.15% falls within the top ten clones. Sequencing was done on a sample of CD4+ T cells from PBMCs. Every receptor here comes from a human donor in good health.

CDR3 coding DNA: TGCAGCGTTGCGAGCGGTGGGTACGGCTATGGCTACACCTTC. It specifies CSVASGGYGYGYTF. V is TRBV29-1 and J is TRBJ1-2, with D hard to call. CDR3 length equals 14 residues. Germline V gene lookup returns CDR1 SQVTM and CDR2 ANQGSEA. The V end was cut by 4 bases, the J end by 4 bases, with 16 bases between.

The gene calls are TRBV3-1 and TRBJ2-3, with TRBD2 identical over 11 bases. CDR1 is LGHDT, CDR2 YNNKEL, per germline (reference sequence). The CDR3 spans 14 residues. J was trimmed by 5 bases and V by 9 bases; bases with no gene match: 7. In DNA form, the CDR3 reads TGTGCCAGTTCTGGACTAGCGGGCAAAGATACGCAGTATTTT. This codes for CASSGLAGKDTQYF.

The gene calls are TRBV20-1 and TRBJ2-3, with D uncertain. From germline, CDR1 is DFQATT and CDR2 SNEGSKA (reference sequence). The CDR3 runs to 13 residues. Between the trimmed V and J ends, which lost 5 bases and 6 bases, there was a span of 15 bases. CDR3 in amino acids: CSAGQARLDTQYF. CDR3 DNA sequence: TGCAGTGCTGGTCAGGCCCGTCTCGATACGCAGTATTTT.

This rearrangement joins TRBV15 to TRBJ1-1; TRBD1 matches 8 bases. Per germline, CDR1 LNHNV and CDR2 YYDKDF (reference sequence). The CDR3 contains 13 residues. The V segment lost 6 bases and the J segment 8 bases; nucleotides outside the gene matches: 8. CDR3 nucleotide sequence: TGTGCCACCAGTAGCCGGACAGGGACGGAAGCTTTCTTT. It specifies CATSSRTGTEAFF.

The chain is built from TRBV5-1 and TRBJ2-1; D is unresolved. V gave up 0 bases and J gave up 12 bases, with 16 bases separating them. Germline assignment: CDR1 SGHRS and CDR2 YFSETQ. The CDR3 totals 14 residues. CDR3 coding DNA: TGCGCCAGCAGCTTGGAGGACCTAGACTCTAGGCAGTTCTTC. Protein product: CASSLEDLDSRQFF.

The gene calls are TRBV7-8 and TRBJ1-1, with a weak D call TRBD1 (6 bases). Trimming removed 5 bases from V and 0 bases from J, with 13 bases in between. The CDR3 sequence is 15 residues long. Per germline, CDR1 SGHVS and CDR2 FQNEAQ. CDR3 amino acids: CASSVPQGLNTEAFF. CDR3 coding DNA: TGTGCCAGCAGCGTCCCACAGGGACTGAACACTGAAGCTTTCTTT.

About this clonotype: No DNA is shown, since the ends of the CDR3 on it are uncertain; the CDR3 is the one TCRdb lists. The CDR3 sequence: CASSSSRTSGRSQETQYF. The gene calls are TRBV6-5 and TRBJ2-5; TRBD2, as called in the table, went unchecked against the DNA. The CDR3 is made up of 18 amino acids, end residues included. The V gene's germline CDR1 is MNHEY and CDR2 SVGAGI.

In DNA, the CDR3 is TGCAGCGTTGAAGATAATGCCTCAGAGCAGTTCTTC. It yields the protein CSVEDNASEQFF. The rearrangement links TRBV29-1 to TRBJ2-1; D is unclear. Germline lookup yields CDR1 SQVTM and CDR2 ANQGSEA. CDR3 length equals 12 residues. Trimming removed 0 bases from V and 10 bases from J, with 10 bases in between.

The chain uses TRBV6-2 or TRBV6-3 and TRBJ2-7; a weak D match, TRBD2 (5 bases). CDR3 size: 16 residues. Between the trimmed V and J ends, which lost 10 bases and 0 bases, there was a span of 22 bases. Germline V CDR1 and CDR2: MNHEY, SVGEGT. CDR3 region: CATVGYGGRTSYEQYF. The CDR3 DNA is TGTGCCACCGTGGGATATGGAGGCAGGACCTCCTACGAGCAGTACTTC.

V and J are TRBV5-6 and TRBJ1-2; D gene ambiguous. The V and J ends lost 3 bases and 5 bases respectively, with 20 bases between them. Germline V gene sequence: CDR1 SGHDT, CDR2 YYEEEE. The CDR3 consists of 16 residues. CDR3 sequence (DNA): TGTGCCAGCAGCTGGGATGGACGAGAGGCATATTATGGCTACACCTTC. It translates to CASSWDGREAYYGYTF.

The V and J genes are TRBV4-1 and TRBJ2-4; unclear D gene. Trimming removed 0 bases from V and 0 bases from J, with 3 bases in between. The V gene's germline CDR1 is MGHRA and CDR2 YSYEKL. The CDR3 loop spans 14 amino acids. In DNA, the CDR3 is TGCGCCAGCAGCCAAGAAATAGCCAAAAACATTCAGTACTTC. Translation gives CASSQEIAKNIQYF.

The chain links TRBV14 to TRBJ2-3; no firm D call. This CDR3 is 13 amino acids long. Trimming shortened V by 0 bases and J by 7 bases, and 8 bases separated the two germline ends. Germline V gene sequence: CDR1 SGHDN, CDR2 FVKESK. The CDR3 DNA follows: TGTGCCAGCAGCCAAGATGGCCGGAATACGCAGTATTTT. It encodes CASSQDGRNTQYF.

This chain uses TRBV25-1 with TRBJ2-1; 11 bases are shared with TRBD2. CDR3 size: 14 residues. Losses at the gene ends were 9 bases for V and 7 bases for J; bases not matched to a gene: 8. The germline V gene encodes CDR1 MGHDK and CDR2 SYGVNS. CDR3 sequence: CASTTSGSPNEQFF. The CDR3 coding sequence is TGTGCCAGTACCACTAGCGGGAGTCCGAATGAGCAGTTCTTC.

The chain carries TRBV3-1 and TRBJ1-5; 8 bases align to TRBD1. The CDR3 spans 15 residues. V gave up 4 bases and J gave up 3 bases; unmatched junction bases: 5. The V gene's germline CDR1 is LGHDT and CDR2 YNNKEL (reference sequence). The CDR3 protein is CASSPQGAVNQPQHF. The CDR3 DNA reads TGTGCCAGCAGCCCGCAGGGGGCGGTCAATCAGCCCCAGCATTTT.

The chain couples TRBV4-3 to TRBJ1-1; tentatively, D is TRBD1 (5 bases). The CDR3 is 15 residues long. The germline CDR1 and CDR2 sequences are LGHNA and YSLEER. Trimming cost V 0 bases and J 5 bases, with 13 bases left between them. CDR3: CASSQEGGKSTEAFF. DNA of the CDR3: TGCGCCAGCAGCCAAGAGGGGGGGAAATCAACTGAAGCTTTCTTT.

This chain links TRBV20-1 with TRBJ2-3; 10 positions match TRBD2. The germline gives CDR1 DFQATT, CDR2 SNEGSKA (reference sequence). The CDR3 covers 15 residues. With 4 bases clipped from V and 2 bases from J, the junction kept 6 bases outside the gene matches. The CDR3 DNA sequence: TGCAGTGCTACCCGACTAGCGGGCAACACAGATACGCAGTATTTT. Translated, it gives CSATRLAGNTDTQYF.

This clonotype was counted once. The chain links TRBV11-1 to TRBJ1-1; no clear D. The V gene lost 4 bases and the J gene lost 0 bases, with 9 bases spanning the gap. The germline gives CDR1 SGHAT, CDR2 FQDESV (reference sequence). The CDR3 consists of 14 residues. CDR3 sequence (DNA): TGTGCCAGCAGCTCGGTCAGCGTGAACACTGAAGCTTTCTTT. Translating gives CASSSVSVNTEAFF.

The V call is TRBV30, the J call TRBJ2-2; D not resolved. The CDR3 totals 14 residues. The V end was cut by 0 bases, the J end by 5 bases, with 10 bases between. CDR1 GTSNPN and CDR2 SVGIG come from the germline V gene (reference sequence). The CDR3 nucleotides read TGTGCCTGGAGTGTAGTCTGGCCTACCGGGGAGCTGTTTTTT. Protein product: CAWSVVWPTGELFF.

This chain joins TRBV4-1 and TRBJ2-7, with TRBD2 matching 12 bases. The germline V gene has CDR1 MGHRA and CDR2 YSYEKL. The CDR3 is 18 amino acids. V shed 0 bases and J 6 bases; nucleotides not matched to a gene: 12. The CDR3 loop reads CASSQELGTSGPFAEQYF. As DNA, the CDR3 is TGCGCCAGCAGCCAAGAGCTGGGGACTAGCGGGCCGTTCGCCGAGCAGTACTTC.

The chain's CDR3 is CASSLELAYDNEQFF. The CDR3 region has the DNA TGTGCCAGCAGCTTAGAGCTAGCGTACGACAATGAGCAGTTCTTC. The chain uses TRBV7-9 and TRBJ2-1, with TRBD2 as a possible D gene (6 bases). Germline CDR1 is SEHNR and CDR2 is FQNEAQ (reference sequence). The CDR3 is 15 residues long. V was shortened by 1 base and J by 5 bases, with 12 bases between the two germline ends.

V and J are TRBV7-6 and TRBJ2-3; 9 positions agree with TRBD2. CDR1 and CDR2 from the germline V gene are SGHVS and FNYEAQ. This CDR3 contains 17 residues. V gave up 2 bases and J gave up 6 bases; unmatched junction bases: 12. CDR3 residues: CASSLFRGGAGSDTQYF. In DNA form, the CDR3 reads TGTGCCAGCAGCTTATTTCGCGGGGGGGCCGGATCCGATACGCAGTATTTT. The variable domain in full, with the rest retrieved from reference TRBV7-6 and TRBJ2-3, is GAGVSQSPRYKVTKRGQDVALRCDPISGHVSLYWYRQALGQGPEFLTYFNYEAQQDKSGLPNDRFSAERPEGSISTLTIQRTEQRDSAMYRCASSLFRGGAGSDTQYFGPGTRLTVL.

The chain links TRBV13 to TRBJ2-7; TRBD2 aligns across 11 bases. The V and J ends lost 5 bases and 2 bases, in that order; junction bases with no gene match: 5. The CDR3 totals 15 residues. The germline CDR1 and CDR2 sequences are PRHDT and FYEKMQ (reference sequence). The CDR3 loop is CASSATSGKTYEQYF. The DNA of the CDR3 is TGTGCCAGCAGCGCGACTAGCGGGAAAACCTACGAGCAGTACTTC.

V and J are TRBV7-2 and TRBJ2-3; D gene unclear. Germline CDR1 reads SGHTA; CDR2 reads FQGNSA. V lost 3 bases to trimming and J lost 1 base, with 8 bases between them. The CDR3 length is 14 residues. The CDR3 coding sequence is TGTGCCAGCAGCTTGAAGGACCGCACAGATACGCAGTATTTT. Translating gives CASSLKDRTDTQYF.

This clonotype was recorded only once. The chain links TRBV7-3 to TRBJ2-6; D gene uncertain. V lost 2 bases, J lost 4 bases, and 9 bases lay in between. CDR3 length: 15 residues. Germline V CDR1 and CDR2: SGHTA, FQGTGA. CDR3 DNA: TGTGCCAGCAGCTTATACGTATCCGGGGCCAACGTCCTGACTTTC. It specifies CASSLYVSGANVLTF.

The chain links TRBV14 to TRBJ1-1; 8 nucleotides align to TRBD1. The CDR3 runs 12 residues. V trimming: 5 bases; J trimming: 10 bases; junction bases outside the gene matches: 6. Germline V lookup: CDR1 SGHDN, CDR2 FVKESK. The CDR3 region is CASSYRDRIAFF. In nucleotides, the CDR3 is TGTGCCAGCAGCTACAGGGACAGGATAGCTTTCTTT.

This clonotype was seen a single time. This chain joins TRBV19 and TRBJ1-1; D is undetermined. Per the germline V gene, CDR1 is LNHDA and CDR2 is SQIVND (reference sequence). The CDR3 has 15 residues. V was trimmed by 1 base and J by 0 bases, leaving 9 bases between them. CDR3 DNA sequence: TGTGCCAGTAGTATAGGGACGGAAATGAACACTGAAGCTTTCTTT. This gives the protein CASSIGTEMNTEAFF.

The rearrangement links TRBV18 to TRBJ1-1, with D unclear. The V end lost 3 bases, the J end lost 1 base, and 9 bases lay between the germline ends. CDR1 is KGHSH and CDR2 is LQKENI in the germline V gene. The CDR3 has 14 residues. The CDR3 nucleotides are TGTGCCAGCTCACCCATCCCCCAGAACACTGAAGCTTTCTTT. Amino acids: CASSPIPQNTEAFF. Complete variable domain (other parts from reference TRBV18 and TRBJ1-1): NAGVMQNPRHLVRRRGQEARLRCSPMKGHSHVYWYRQLPEEGLKFMVYLQKENIIDESGMPKERFSAEFPKEGPSILRIQQVVRGDSAAYFCASSPIPQNTEAFFGQGTRLTVV.

The chain joins TRBV6-2 or TRBV6-3 to TRBJ2-3, with D possibly TRBD2 on 8 matching bases. V was pared by 2 bases and J by 2 bases, with 23 bases between. The germline CDR1 and CDR2 sequences are MNHEY and SVGEGT. CDR3 size: 19 residues. CDR3 bases: TGTGCCAGCAGTTACCCCCACAGGGGTAGCGGGGCTACCACAGATACGCAGTATTTT. This sequence encodes CASSYPHRGSGATTDTQYF.

This sequence joins TRBV20-1 and TRBJ1-3, with D maybe TRBD1 (6 bases). V lost 4 bases, J lost 10 bases, and 11 bases lay in between. CDR1 DFQATT and CDR2 SNEGSKA come from the germline V gene (reference sequence). The CDR3 length is 11 residues. DNA of the CDR3: TGCAGTGCTACCCCGGGGACAACCATATATTTT. Its protein product is CSATPGTTIYF.

A single count supports this clonotype. The V call is TRBV9, the J call TRBJ2-7, with 9 bases that match TRBD2. The CDR3 is made up of 14 amino acids. J lost 3 bases, V lost 0 bases, and 1 base had no gene match. Germline CDR1 reads SGDLS; CDR2 reads YYNGEE. CDR3 sequence (DNA): TGTGCCAGCAGCGTAGAACTAGCGGGCTACGAGCAGTACTTC. It yields the protein CASSVELAGYEQYF.